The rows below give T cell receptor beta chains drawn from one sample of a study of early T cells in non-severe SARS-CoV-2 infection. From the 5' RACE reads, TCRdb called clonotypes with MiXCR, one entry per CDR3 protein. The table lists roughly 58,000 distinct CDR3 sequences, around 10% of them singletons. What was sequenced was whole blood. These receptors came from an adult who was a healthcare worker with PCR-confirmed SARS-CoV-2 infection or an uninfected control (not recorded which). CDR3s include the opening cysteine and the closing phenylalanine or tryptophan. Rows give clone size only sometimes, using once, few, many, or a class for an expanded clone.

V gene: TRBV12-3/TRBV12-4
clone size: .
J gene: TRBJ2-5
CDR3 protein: CASSFRLAVYQETQYF

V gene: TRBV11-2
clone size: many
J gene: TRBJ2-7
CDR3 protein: CASSLDVYEQYF

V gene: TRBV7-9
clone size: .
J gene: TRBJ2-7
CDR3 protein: CASSLGGVAGEQYF

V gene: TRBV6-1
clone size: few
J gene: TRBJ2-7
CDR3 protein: CASGQVILYEQYF

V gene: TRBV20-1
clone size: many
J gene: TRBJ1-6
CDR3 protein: CSAEGDRDSPLHF

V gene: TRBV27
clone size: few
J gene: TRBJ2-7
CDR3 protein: CASSLIGGNTYEQYF

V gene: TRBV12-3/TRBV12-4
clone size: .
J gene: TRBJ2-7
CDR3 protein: CASSFGTLEQYF

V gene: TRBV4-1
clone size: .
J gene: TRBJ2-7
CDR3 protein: CASSQFGTGAKPYEQYF

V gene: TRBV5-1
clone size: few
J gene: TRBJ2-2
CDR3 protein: CASSPPGTGENGELFF

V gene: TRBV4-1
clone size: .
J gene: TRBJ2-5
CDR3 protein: CASTPDPGGETQYF

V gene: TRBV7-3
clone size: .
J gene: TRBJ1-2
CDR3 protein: CASSVTGAAGYGYTF

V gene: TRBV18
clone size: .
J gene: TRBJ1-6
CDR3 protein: CASSPDVGQGINSPLHF

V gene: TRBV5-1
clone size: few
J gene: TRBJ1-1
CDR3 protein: CASSLEGWRTNTEAFF

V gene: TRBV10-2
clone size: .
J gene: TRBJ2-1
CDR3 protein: CASSSRQANYNEQFF

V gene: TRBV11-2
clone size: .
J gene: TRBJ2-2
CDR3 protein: CASSRSRDSDTGELFF

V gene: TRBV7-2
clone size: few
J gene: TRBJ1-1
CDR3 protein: CASSSTFRATEAFF

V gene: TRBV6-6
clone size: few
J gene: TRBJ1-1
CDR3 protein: CASSTGGSTEAFF

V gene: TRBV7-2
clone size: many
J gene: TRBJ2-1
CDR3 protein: CASSPGLGSSYNEQFF

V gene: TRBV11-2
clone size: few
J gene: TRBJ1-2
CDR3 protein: CASSFLGINYGYTF

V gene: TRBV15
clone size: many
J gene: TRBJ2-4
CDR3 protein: CATSRDSRAGGGGAKNIQYF

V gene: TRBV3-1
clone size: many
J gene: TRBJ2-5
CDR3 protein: CASSQQDRWPQETQYF

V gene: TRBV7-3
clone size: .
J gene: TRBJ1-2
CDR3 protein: CASSETGVGGYTF

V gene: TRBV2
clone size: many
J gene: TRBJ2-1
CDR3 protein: CASSEARAGEQFF

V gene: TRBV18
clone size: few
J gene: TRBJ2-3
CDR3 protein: CASSPPVGGTQYF

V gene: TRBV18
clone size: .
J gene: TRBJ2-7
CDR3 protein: CASSPGGAPYEQYF

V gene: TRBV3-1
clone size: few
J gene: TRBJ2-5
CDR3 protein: CASSLNPGAQETQYF

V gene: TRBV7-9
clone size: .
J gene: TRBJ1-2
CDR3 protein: CASSPTGSGYTF

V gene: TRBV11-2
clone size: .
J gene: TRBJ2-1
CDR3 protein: CASSLTPRDEQFF

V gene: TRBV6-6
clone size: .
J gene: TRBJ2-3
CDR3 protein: CASSYPTSGSTDTQYF

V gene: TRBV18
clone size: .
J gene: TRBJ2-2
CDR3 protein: CASSPEKNTGELFF

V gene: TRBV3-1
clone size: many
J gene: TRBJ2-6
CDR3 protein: CASSPRETGANVLTF

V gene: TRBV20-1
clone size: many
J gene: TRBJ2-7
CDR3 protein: CSAKEGTSYEQYF

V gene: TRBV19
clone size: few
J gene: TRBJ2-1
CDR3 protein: CASSWQAEQFF

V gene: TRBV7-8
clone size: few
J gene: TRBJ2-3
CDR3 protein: CASSKGQGATQYF

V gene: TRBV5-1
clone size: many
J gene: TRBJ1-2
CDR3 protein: CASIKEPQQGGYTF

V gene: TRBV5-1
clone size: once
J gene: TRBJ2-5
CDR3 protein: CASHRDQETQYF

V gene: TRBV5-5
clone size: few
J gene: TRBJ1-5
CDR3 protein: CASSLAGRDYQPQHF

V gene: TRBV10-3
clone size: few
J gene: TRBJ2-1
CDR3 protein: CAIGLAGEIAAGEQFF

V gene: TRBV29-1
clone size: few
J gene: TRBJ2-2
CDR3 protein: CSVVAKEDTGELFF

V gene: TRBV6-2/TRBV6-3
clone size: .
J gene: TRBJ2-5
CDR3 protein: CASSYSGTGETQYF

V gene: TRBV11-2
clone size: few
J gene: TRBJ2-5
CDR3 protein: CASSPHPGGETQYF

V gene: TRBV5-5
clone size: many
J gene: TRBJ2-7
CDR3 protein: CASSPRGSSSYEQYF

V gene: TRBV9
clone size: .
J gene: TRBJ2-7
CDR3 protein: CASSVASGAGEQYF

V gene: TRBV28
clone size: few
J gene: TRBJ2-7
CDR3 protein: CATSRRGDEQYF

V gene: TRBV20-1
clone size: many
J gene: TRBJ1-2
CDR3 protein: CSARDTAGGKGYTF

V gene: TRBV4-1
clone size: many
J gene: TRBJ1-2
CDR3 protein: CASSQDEGRGSNYGYTF

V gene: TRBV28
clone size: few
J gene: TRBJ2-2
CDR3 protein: CASRERGSTGELFF

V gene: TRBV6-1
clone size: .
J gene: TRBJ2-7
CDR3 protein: CASSELGGEQYF

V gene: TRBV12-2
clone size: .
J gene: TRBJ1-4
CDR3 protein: CASRLALGGAHEKLFF

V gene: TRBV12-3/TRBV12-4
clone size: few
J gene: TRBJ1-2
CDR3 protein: CASSITPGQGLKSGYTF

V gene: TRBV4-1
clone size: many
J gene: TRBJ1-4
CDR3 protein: CASSQDSEKLFF

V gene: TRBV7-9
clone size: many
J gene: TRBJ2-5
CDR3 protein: CASSLDWTGNKETQYF